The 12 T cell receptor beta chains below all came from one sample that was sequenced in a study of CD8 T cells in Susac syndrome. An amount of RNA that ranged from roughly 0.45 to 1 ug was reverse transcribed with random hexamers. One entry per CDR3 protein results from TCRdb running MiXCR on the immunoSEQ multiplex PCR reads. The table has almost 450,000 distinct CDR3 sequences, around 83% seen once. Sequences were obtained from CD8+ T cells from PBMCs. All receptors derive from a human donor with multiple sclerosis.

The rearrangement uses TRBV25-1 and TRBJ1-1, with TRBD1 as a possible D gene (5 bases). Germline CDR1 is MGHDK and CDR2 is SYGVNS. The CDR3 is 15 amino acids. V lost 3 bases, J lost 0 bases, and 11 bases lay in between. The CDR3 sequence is CASSDFREMNTEAFF. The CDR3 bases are TGTGCCAGCAGTGACTTCAGGGAAATGAACACTGAAGCTTTCTTT.

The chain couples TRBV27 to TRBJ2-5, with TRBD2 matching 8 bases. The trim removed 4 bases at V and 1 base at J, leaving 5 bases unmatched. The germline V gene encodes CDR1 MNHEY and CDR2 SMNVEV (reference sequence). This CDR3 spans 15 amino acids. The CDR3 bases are TGTGCCAGCAGTTCTTTAGCGGGGACCCAAGAGACCCAGTACTTC. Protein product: CASSSLAGTQETQYF.

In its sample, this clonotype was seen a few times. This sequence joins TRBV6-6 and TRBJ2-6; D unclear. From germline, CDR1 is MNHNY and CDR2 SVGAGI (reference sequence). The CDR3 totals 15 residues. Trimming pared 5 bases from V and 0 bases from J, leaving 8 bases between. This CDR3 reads CASSGTASGANVLTF. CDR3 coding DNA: TGTGCCAGCAGTGGAACGGCCTCTGGGGCCAACGTCCTGACTTTC.

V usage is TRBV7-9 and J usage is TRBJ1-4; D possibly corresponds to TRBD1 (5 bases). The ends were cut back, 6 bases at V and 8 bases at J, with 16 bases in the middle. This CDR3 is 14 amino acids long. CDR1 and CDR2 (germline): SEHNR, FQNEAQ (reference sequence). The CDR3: CASSFAGAPEKLFF. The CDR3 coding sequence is TGTGCCAGCAGTTTCGCCGGGGCACCCGAAAAACTGTTTTTT.

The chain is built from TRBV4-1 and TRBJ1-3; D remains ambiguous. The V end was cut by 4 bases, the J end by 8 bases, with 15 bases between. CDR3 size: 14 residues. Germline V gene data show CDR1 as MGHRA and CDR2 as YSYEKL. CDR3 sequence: CASSRNKGGDTIYF. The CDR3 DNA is TGCGCCAGCAGCCGAAATAAGGGTGGGGACACCATATATTTT.

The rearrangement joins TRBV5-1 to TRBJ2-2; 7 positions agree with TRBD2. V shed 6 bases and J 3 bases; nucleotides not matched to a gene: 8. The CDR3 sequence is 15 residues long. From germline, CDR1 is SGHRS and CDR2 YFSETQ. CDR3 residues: CASTEAGTYTGELFF. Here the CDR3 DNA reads TGCGCCAGCACCGAAGCGGGAACTTACACCGGGGAGCTGTTTTTT.

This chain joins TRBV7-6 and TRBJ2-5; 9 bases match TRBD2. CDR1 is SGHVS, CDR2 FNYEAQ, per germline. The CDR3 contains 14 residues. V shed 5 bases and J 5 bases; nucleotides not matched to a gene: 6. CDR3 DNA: TGTGCCAGCAGCCGCGGGGGGGGAGGGGAGACCCAGTACTTC. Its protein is CASSRGGGGETQYF.

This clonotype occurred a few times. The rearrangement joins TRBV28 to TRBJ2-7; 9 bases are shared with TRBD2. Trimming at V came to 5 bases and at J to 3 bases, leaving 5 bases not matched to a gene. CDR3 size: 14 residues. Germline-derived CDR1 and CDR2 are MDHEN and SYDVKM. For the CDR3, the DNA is TGTGCCAGCAGTAAGCTAGCGGGGAGCTACGAGCAGTACTTC. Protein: CASSKLAGSYEQYF.

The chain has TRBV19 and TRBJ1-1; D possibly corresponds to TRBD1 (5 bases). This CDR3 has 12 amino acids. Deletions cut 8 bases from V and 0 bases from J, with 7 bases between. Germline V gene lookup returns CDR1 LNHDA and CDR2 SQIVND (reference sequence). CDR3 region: CASQGLNTEAFF. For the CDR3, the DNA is TGTGCCAGTCAGGGCCTGAACACTGAAGCTTTCTTT.

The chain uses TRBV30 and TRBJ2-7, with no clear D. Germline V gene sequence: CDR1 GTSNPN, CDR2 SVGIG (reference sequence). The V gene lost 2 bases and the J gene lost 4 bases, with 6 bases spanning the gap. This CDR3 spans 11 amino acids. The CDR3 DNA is TGTGCCTGGAGTCTGGGTTACGAGCAGTACTTC. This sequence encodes CAWSLGYEQYF.

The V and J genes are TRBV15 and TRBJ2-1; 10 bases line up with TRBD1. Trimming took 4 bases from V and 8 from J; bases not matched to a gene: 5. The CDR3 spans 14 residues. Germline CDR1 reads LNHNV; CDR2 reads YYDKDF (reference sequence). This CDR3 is CATSTGQGWDEQFF. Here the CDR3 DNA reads TGTGCCACCAGCACGGGACAGGGGTGGGATGAGCAGTTCTTC. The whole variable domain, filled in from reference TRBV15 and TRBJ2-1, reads DAMVIQNPRYQVTQFGKPVTLSCSQTLNHNVMYWYQQKSSQAPKLLFHYYDKDFNNEADTPDNFQSRRPNTSFCFLDIRSPGLGDTAMYLCATSTGQGWDEQFFGPGTRLTVL.

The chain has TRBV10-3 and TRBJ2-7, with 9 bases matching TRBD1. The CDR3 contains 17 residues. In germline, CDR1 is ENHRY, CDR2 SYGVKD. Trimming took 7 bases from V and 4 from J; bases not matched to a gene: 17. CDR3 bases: TGTGCCATCAAAGGCCCCGAGGGGGACAGGGAGGAGTACGAGCAGTACTTC. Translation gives CAIKGPEGDREEYEQYF.